The 7 T cell receptor beta chains below all came from one sample that was sequenced in a study of blood T cell repertoires in COVID-19. Profiling relied on immunoSEQ multiplex PCR, and the TCRdb table lists in-frame clones only, not all of them. Of roughly 150,000 clones in the sample, roughly 88% were seen once. Sample: peripheral blood. Receptors were obtained from a woman in her forties or fifties with acute or convalescent COVID-19.

The rearrangement links TRBV7-2 to TRBJ2-3, with D perhaps matching TRBD1 (5 bases). From germline, CDR1 is SGHTA and CDR2 FQGNSA. This CDR3 has 15 amino acids. The germline V and J ends were trimmed by 5 bases and 7 bases, with 19 bases remaining between them. CDR3 in DNA: TGTGCCAGCAGCCAGACCTTGGGGCCATCTAATACGCAGTATTTT. It specifies CASSQTLGPSNTQYF.

CDR3 protein: CASGTGGFYGYTF. The CDR3 coding sequence is TGTGCCAGCGGAACAGGGGGCTTCTATGGCTACACCTTC. V and J are TRBV2 and TRBJ1-2, with 9 bases that match TRBD1. The V gene's germline CDR1 is SNHLY and CDR2 FYNNEI. Trimming cost V 8 bases and J 4 bases; bases outside gene matches: 5. This CDR3 has 13 residues.

This rearrangement joins TRBV5-6 to TRBJ2-7; D unclear. Trimming left V 2 bases short and J 7 bases short, with 10 bases between. This CDR3 is built from 12 residues. Germline V gene lookup returns CDR1 SGHDT and CDR2 YYEEEE. CDR3 in amino acids: CASSLNSREQYF. The CDR3 DNA follows: TGTGCCAGCAGCTTAAATTCTAGGGAGCAGTACTTC.

V gene TRBV6-2 or TRBV6-3 combines with J gene TRBJ2-3; TRBD2 matches 10 bases. CDR1 and CDR2 from the germline V gene are MNHEY and SVGEGT. The CDR3 length is 15 residues. The J segment lost 6 bases and the V segment lost 2 bases, leaving 5 bases of the junction unmatched. The CDR3 here is CASSYGTSAPDTQYF. CDR3 DNA sequence: TGTGCCAGCAGTTACGGGACTAGCGCTCCGGATACGCAGTATTTT.

This sequence joins TRBV11-2 and TRBJ2-1, with a tentative D call TRBD2 (6 bases). The V gene's germline CDR1 is SGHAT and CDR2 FQNNGV. The V gene lost 5 bases and the J gene lost 2 bases, with 13 bases spanning the gap. The CDR3 runs 15 residues. The CDR3, as DNA: TGTGCCAGCAGCCGTTTGCGGGGCGCCTACAATGAGCAGTTCTTC. Translating gives CASSRLRGAYNEQFF.

The chain employs TRBV11-2 and TRBJ1-1; possible D gene TRBD1, 5 bases. CDR3 length: 19 amino acids. CDR1 and CDR2 (germline): SGHAT, FQNNGV. The V end lost 5 bases, the J end lost 6 bases, and 31 bases lay between the germline ends. DNA for the CDR3: TGTGCCAGCAGCCCCAAAGTAACAGAATGGGGGACGGCGGGGCCTGAAGCTTTCTTT. Amino acids: CASSPKVTEWGTAGPEAFF.

The sample holds a few counts of this clone. This chain uses TRBV15 with TRBJ2-7; possible D gene TRBD2, 7 bases. The CDR3 totals 15 residues. Trimming took off 0 bases at V and 2 bases at J, with 11 bases between the two ends. Germline V gene lookup returns CDR1 LNHNV and CDR2 YYDKDF (reference sequence). The DNA of the CDR3 is TGTGCCACCAGCAGAGATCGCGGGGGCACCTACGAGCAGTACTTC. This gives the protein CATSRDRGGTYEQYF.